This T cell receptor beta chain is from a study of beta chain features in type 1 diabetes. Study overall: No patient-donor differences in age, gender, total cells or subset yield. Study-wide results and limits: For Type 1 diabetes patients, all four CD4+ subsets carried TCRB CDR3s that were moderately but significantly shorter. Any PCR bias toward short templates would affect both groups alike. Naive, central memory and Treg TCRB repertoires appeared more alike in patients than in healthy donors.

Populations isolated by sorting all had purity greater than 95%. Notes on this clone: Its matching antigen is unknown.

Reverse transcription of all isolated RNA meant that expressed TCRB transcripts were sequenced. The assay was immunoSEQ multiplex PCR, and TCRdb's table has in-frame clones only and misses some. Found here are 640,000 or so clones, over 11% of them singletons; the top ten hold approximately 0.039%. The CDR3 is 13 residues long. V was trimmed by 1 base and J by 5 bases, leaving 11 bases between them. Germline-derived CDR1 and CDR2 are GTSNPN and SVGIG (reference sequence). The chain combines TRBV30 with TRBJ2-5; D possibly matches TRBD1 or TRBD2 (5 bases each). This clonotype was sampled from a man aged 18 to 29 with type 1 diabetes. Sequenced sample: naive CD4+ T cells from blood. CDR3 DNA sequence: TGTGCCTGGAGTGCCGGGACCACGGAGACCCAGTACTTC. Encoded protein: CAWSAGTTETQYF.